These T cell receptor beta chains were read from a single sample in a study of blood T cells in healthy people across ages. TCRdb reprocessed the 5' RACE reads via MiXCR and lists one record per CDR3 protein. The profile shows 1.5 million to 2 million distinct CDR3 sequences, roughly 50% of them singletons. Input material: blood. The receptors stem from a woman aged 40 to 50 in good health. Both conserved end residues are part of each CDR3. D genes are given only for firm matches. The size entry is marked missing in some rows and otherwise reads once, few, many or a size class.

CDR3,DNA,J,D,V,size
CATSRELAGLPSYTQYF,TGTGCCACCAGCAGAGAACTAGCGGGGCTACCAAGTTACACCCAGTACTTC,TRBJ2-5,TRBD2,TRBV15,few
CASSVGTGFDQPQHF,TGTGCCAGCAGTGTCGGGACAGGGTTCGATCAGCCCCAGCATTTT,TRBJ1-5,TRBD1,TRBV28,-
CASSQDWGGTEAFF,TGTGCCAGCAGCCAAGACTGGGGGGGCACTGAAGCTTTCTTT,TRBJ1-1,-,TRBV14,few
CASRTAGRYETQYF,TGTGCCAGCAGGACAGCTGGACGTTACGAGACCCAGTACTTC,TRBJ2-5,-,TRBV12-3/TRBV12-4,few
CASSEAPGLRTQYF,TGTGCCAGCAGTGAAGCCCCCGGCCTCCGGACCCAGTACTTC,TRBJ2-5,-,TRBV6-1,-
CSARVGGPGETQYF,TGCAGTGCTAGAGTAGGGGGGCCAGGGGAGACCCAGTACTTC,TRBJ2-5,-,TRBV20-1,many
CASSDSSGGLRYNEQFF,TGTGCCAGCAGTGACTCTAGCGGGGGCCTACGCTACAATGAGCAGTTCTTC,TRBJ2-1,TRBD2,TRBV2,-
CAGAGTGVTEAFF,TGTGCCGGCGCCGGGACAGGGGTAACTGAAGCTTTCTTT,TRBJ1-1,TRBD1,TRBV6-1,-
CASSLGGESGGYTF,TGTGCCAGCAGCTTAGGCGGGGAAAGCGGTGGCTACACCTTC,TRBJ1-2,-,TRBV7-2,-
CSAASSGANVLTF,TGCAGTGCCGCAAGCTCTGGGGCCAACGTCCTGACTTTC,TRBJ2-6,-,TRBV20-1,few
CATFGDRESSYNSPLHF,TGTGCCACCTTCGGGGACAGGGAGAGCTCCTATAATTCACCCCTCCACTTT,TRBJ1-6,TRBD1,TRBV15,few
CATSIDRYEQYF,TGTGCCACCAGCATAGACCGCTACGAGCAGTACTTC,TRBJ2-7,-,TRBV15,-
CATSTRLEGSTDTQYF,TGTGCCACCAGCACTAGACTAGAGGGTAGCACAGATACGCAGTATTTT,TRBJ2-3,-,TRBV15,few
CASSDGPNTEAFF,TGTGCCAGCAGTGATGGCCCTAACACTGAAGCTTTCTTT,TRBJ1-1,-,TRBV2,-
CSATSPGGALNEKLFF,TGCAGTGCTACTTCCCCGGGGGGGGCCCTTAATGAAAAACTGTTTTTT,TRBJ1-4,-,TRBV20-1,-
CSALPGLAGGPAKNIQYF,TGCAGTGCTCTGCCGGGACTAGCGGGGGGTCCCGCCAAGAACATTCAGTACTTC,TRBJ2-4,TRBD2,TRBV20-1,once
CASSPGSGGYNEQYF,TGTGCCAGCAGCCCCGGGAGCGGGGGGTACAATGAGCAGTACTTC,TRBJ2-7,TRBD2,TRBV9,-
CASSSLSGPEAKNIQYF,TGTGCCAGCAGCTCGTTAAGTGGACCTGAAGCCAAAAACATTCAGTACTTC,TRBJ2-4,-,TRBV7-3,-
CASSYWSGATGELFF,TGTGCCAGCAGTTACTGGAGCGGGGCCACCGGGGAGCTGTTTTTT,TRBJ2-2,TRBD2,TRBV6-2/TRBV6-3,-
CATSDFNGNRGQQFF,TGTGCCACCAGTGATTTTAACGGTAATCGTGGGCAGCAGTTCTTC,TRBJ2-1,-,TRBV24-1,-
CASSELGAGGYNEQYF,TGTGCCAGCAGCGAGCTGGGAGCGGGGGGTTACAATGAGCAGTACTTC,TRBJ2-7,TRBD2,TRBV7-9,-
CASSQDYPTGSYGYTF,TGTGCCAGCAGCCAAGATTATCCGACAGGCAGCTATGGCTACACCTTC,TRBJ1-2,-,TRBV4-2,few
CASSLAGAGGEQYF,TGTGCCAGCAGTTTAGCGGGCGCCGGGGGGGAGCAGTACTTC,TRBJ2-7,TRBD2,TRBV12-3/TRBV12-4,few
CASSQGGGEYTDTQYF,TGCGCCAGCAGCCAAGGTGGGGGGGAATACACAGATACGCAGTATTTT,TRBJ2-3,TRBD2,TRBV4-3,once
CLFWAPPRGAYNSPLHF,TGCTTGTTTTGGGCCCCACCTCGGGGGGCCTATAATTCACCCCTCCACTTT,TRBJ1-6,-,TRBV7-2,-
CASSLTPGGAGGGNEQFF,TGTGCCAGCAGCTTAACTCCGGGTGGAGCGGGGGGGGGGAATGAGCAGTTCTTC,TRBJ2-1,TRBD2,TRBV7-6,-
CASSPPGTSGGAWYNEQYF,TGTGCCAGCAGCCCCCCCGGGACTAGCGGGGGGGCTTGGTACAATGAGCAGTACTTC,TRBJ2-5,TRBD2,TRBV7-2,-